These 15 T cell receptor beta chains were sequenced from one sample in a study of shared clonotypes between healthy human individuals. Data came from immunoSEQ multiplex PCR; TCRdb stores just in-frame clones and leaves some out. The repertoire consists of more than 400,000 clones, with 81% occurring once and the leading ten covering about an eighth. The sample consisted of PBMCs. These receptors were collected from a woman in her forties in good health. Some clones in this sample may be carry-over from other donors' samples.

The chain uses TRBV30 and TRBJ1-1, with TRBD1 matching over 7 bases. The CDR3 extends over 14 amino acids. The ends lost 1 base at V and 1 base at J; junction bases unmatched: 3. The germline CDR1 and CDR2 sequences are GTSNPN and SVGIG (reference sequence). The CDR3 loop is CAWSADRENTEAFF. CDR3 DNA: TGTGCCTGGAGTGCCGACAGGGAGAACACTGAAGCTTTCTTT. Drawing the rest from reference TRBV30 and TRBJ1-1, the complete variable domain is SQTIHQWPATLVQPVGSPLSLECTVEGTSNPNLYWYRQAAGRGLQLLFYSVGIGQISSEVPQNLSASRPQDRQFILSSKKLLLSDSGFYLCAWSADRENTEAFFGQGTRLTVV.

As regards this clone: A read error likely explains this, since a far larger clone differs by one base. Other DNA sequences in the sample encode the same CDR3. This chain joins TRBV5-1 and TRBJ1-1; D is uncertain. There are 14 residues in the CDR3. CDR1 and CDR2 (germline): SGHRS, YFSETQ. V was cut by 4 bases and J by 1 base, with 11 bases left in between. CDR3 region: CASSRLTGNTEAFF. CDR3 nucleotide sequence: TGCGCCAGCAGCAGGCTGACTGGGAACACTGAAGCTTTCTTT. Together with reference TRBV5-1 and TRBJ1-1, the CDR3 gives the full variable domain: KAGVTQTPRYLIKTRGQQVTLSCSPISGHRSVSWYQQTPGQGLQFLFEYFSETQRNKGNFPGRFSGRQFSNSRSEMNVSTLELGDSALYLCASSRLTGNTEAFFGQGTRLTVV.

The chain is built from TRBV28 and TRBJ2-5, with D possibly matching TRBD1 (6 bases). CDR3 size: 14 residues. The germline V and J ends were trimmed by 4 bases and 2 bases, with 11 bases remaining between them. The V gene's germline CDR1 is MDHEN and CDR2 SYDVKM. The DNA for the CDR3 is TGTGCCAGCAGTTACCGGGACAAGCAAGAGACCCAGTACTTC. Amino acids: CASSYRDKQETQYF.

This clone was seen a single time. This likely traces to a read error, being one base from a far larger clone. The chain uses TRBV28 and TRBJ2-7; weak D call: TRBD2 (6 bases). The CDR3 loop spans 15 amino acids. Germline values: CDR1 MDHEN, CDR2 SYDVKM. The V and J ends lost 5 bases and 3 bases respectively, with 17 bases between them. The CDR3 loop is CASSPASVRGYEQYF. The CDR3 region has the DNA TGTGCCAGCAGTCCGGCTAGCGTGAGGGGCTACGAGCAGTACTTC.

A note on this clone: Given a far larger clone just one base away, this is likely a sequencing read error. J is TRBJ1-2 and V is TRBV2; a weak D match, TRBD1 (5 bases). Germline values: CDR1 SNHLY, CDR2 FYNNEI. Trimming took 4 bases from V and 2 from J, leaving 8 bases between them. The CDR3 sequence is 13 residues long. The CDR3 loop reads CASSVQVNYGYTF. Here the CDR3 DNA reads TGTGCCAGCAGTGTACAGGTAAACTATGGCTACACCTTC.

The chain has TRBV13 and TRBJ2-7; possibly TRBD2 for D (5 bases). V lost 0 bases, J lost 9 bases, and 15 bases lay in between. CDR3 size: 14 residues. Germline lookup yields CDR1 PRHDT and CDR2 FYEKMQ (reference sequence). For the CDR3, the DNA is TGTGCCAGCAGCTTAGGCGGGGAAAGCCAAGGGCAGTACTTC. Its protein is CASSLGGESQGQYF.

Of note for this clone: The likely explanation is a read error, given a far larger clone one base away. J is TRBJ1-2 and V is TRBV6-6; TRBD1 matches at 8 bases. V lost 8 bases to trimming and J lost 5 bases; unmatched junction nucleotides: 10. The V gene's germline CDR1 is MNHNY and CDR2 SVGAGI (reference sequence). The CDR3 totals 14 residues. CDR3 nucleotides: TGTGCCAGCTTATTACAGGGGGACCAATATGGCTACACCTTC. Translation: CASLLQGDQYGYTF.

With regard to this clone: This specimen includes other DNA sequences encoding the same CDR3. This sequence joins TRBV5-1 and TRBJ2-1; 7 bases are a match to TRBD2. CDR3 length: 16 amino acids. V was pared by 0 bases and J by 0 bases, with 3 bases of the junction left unmatched. Germline V lookup: CDR1 SGHRS, CDR2 YFSETQ. CDR3 DNA: TGCGCCAGCAGCTTGGGTGGCGGGAGCTCCTACAATGAGCAGTTCTTC. Translating it yields CASSLGGGSSYNEQFF.

This CDR3 is CASSQGTERRHEQYF. CDR3 sequence (DNA): TGCGCCAGCAGCCAGGGAACAGAGCGACGCCACGAGCAGTACTTC. This sequence joins TRBV4-1 and TRBJ2-7; D is uncertain. The CDR3 is 15 amino acids. V was cut by 3 bases and J by 5 bases, with 17 bases left in between. Germline V gene lookup returns CDR1 MGHRA and CDR2 YSYEKL.

This chain connects TRBV5-4 to TRBJ2-3, with 7 bases identical to TRBD2. Per the germline V gene, CDR1 is SGHNT and CDR2 is YYREEE (reference sequence). The CDR3 consists of 14 residues. Trimming cost V 3 bases and J 6 bases; bases outside gene matches: 7. CDR3 DNA: TGTGCCAGCAGCTGGGCGGGAGTCCCGGATACGCAGTATTTT. As protein: CASSWAGVPDTQYF.

V usage is TRBV6-5 and J usage is TRBJ1-1; D unclear. Trimming left V 4 bases short and J 11 bases short, with 14 bases between. The germline gives CDR1 MNHEY, CDR2 SVGAGI. CDR3 size: 12 residues. CDR3: CASSSPGLSAFF. The CDR3 bases are TGTGCCAGCAGTTCCCCGGGGTTGTCGGCTTTCTTT.

This clone was recorded only once. V and J are TRBV28 and TRBJ1-5; TRBD1 agrees at 7 bases. The V gene's germline CDR1 is MDHEN and CDR2 SYDVKM. The CDR3 totals 17 residues. The V and J ends lost 6 bases and 2 bases, in that order; junction bases with no gene match: 13. CDR3 residues: CASSLLTGVAGNQPQHF. CDR3 nucleotide sequence: TGTGCCAGCAGCCTACTCACAGGGGTGGCTGGCAATCAGCCCCAGCATTTT.

The chain joins TRBV11-3 to TRBJ2-1, with 15 bases identical to TRBD2. The CDR3 runs 19 residues. Germline V lookup: CDR1 SGHNT, CDR2 YENEEA. V was pared by 5 bases and J by 8 bases, with 16 bases of the junction left unmatched. CDR3 sequence reads: CASSPSAGTSGRNKDEQFF. CDR3 sequence (DNA): TGTGCCAGCAGCCCAAGCGCAGGGACTAGCGGGAGGAATAAGGATGAGCAGTTCTTC.

The rearrangement joins TRBV7-8 to TRBJ2-1, with TRBD2 as a possible D gene (5 bases). In germline, CDR1 is SGHVS, CDR2 FQNEAQ. The CDR3 contains 14 residues. The V and J ends lost 0 bases and 6 bases respectively, with 9 bases between them. This CDR3 is CASSLAETTNEQFF. The CDR3 coding sequence is TGTGCCAGCAGCTTAGCGGAGACTACCAATGAGCAGTTCTTC.

Comments on this clone: A far bigger clonotype differs at one base, so this is likely a read error. The chain couples TRBV4-2 to TRBJ2-5; 12 nucleotides line up with TRBD2. J gave up 5 bases and V 4 bases, and 8 bases lay outside the gene matches. CDR1 LGHNA and CDR2 YNFKEQ come from the germline V gene. This CDR3 region has 16 residues. As DNA, the CDR3 is TGTGCCAGCAGCCTATCAACCGGGACTAGCGGGGAGACCCAGTACTTC. Residues: CASSLSTGTSGETQYF.